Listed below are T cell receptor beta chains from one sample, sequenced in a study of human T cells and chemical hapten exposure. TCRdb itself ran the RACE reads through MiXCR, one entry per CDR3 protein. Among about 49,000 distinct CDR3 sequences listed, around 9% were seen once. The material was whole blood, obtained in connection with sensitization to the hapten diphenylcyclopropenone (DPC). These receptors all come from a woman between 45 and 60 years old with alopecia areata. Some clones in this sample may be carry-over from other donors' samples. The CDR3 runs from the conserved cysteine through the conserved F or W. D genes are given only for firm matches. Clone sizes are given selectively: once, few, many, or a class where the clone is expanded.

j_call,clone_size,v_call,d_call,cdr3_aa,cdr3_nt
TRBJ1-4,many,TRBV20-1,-,CSAKDSSATNEKLFF,TGCAGTGCTAAAGACAGTTCTGCAACTAATGAAAAACTGTTTTTT
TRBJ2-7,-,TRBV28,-,CATHGTRTIAREQYF,TGTGCCACCCACGGGACACGAACAATAGCTCGGGAGCAGTACTTC
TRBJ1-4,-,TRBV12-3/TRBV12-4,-,CASRSQAGLGKLFF,TGTGCCAGCAGATCACAGGCAGGGTTGGGTAAACTGTTTTTT
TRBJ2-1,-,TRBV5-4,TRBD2,CASSGGLAGGEQFF,TGTGCCAGCAGCGGAGGACTAGCGGGAGGCGAGCAGTTCTTC
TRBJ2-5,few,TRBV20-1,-,CRPVGVRETQYF,TGCAGGCCCGTCGGGGTTAGGGAGACCCAGTACTTC
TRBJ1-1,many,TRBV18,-,CASSPARVNTEAFF,TGTGCCAGCTCACCGGCCAGGGTAAACACTGAAGCTTTCTTT
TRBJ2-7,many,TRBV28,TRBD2,CASSSPPGGSREQYF,TGTGCCAGCAGTTCCCCTCCGGGCGGGAGTCGCGAGCAGTACTTC
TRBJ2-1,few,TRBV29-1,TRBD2,CSVEDSSGTAVNEQFF,TGCAGCGTTGAAGATTCTAGCGGGACCGCCGTTAATGAGCAGTTCTTC
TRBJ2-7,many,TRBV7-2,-,CASSSKAYEQYF,TGTGCCAGCAGCTCGAAGGCCTACGAGCAGTACTTC
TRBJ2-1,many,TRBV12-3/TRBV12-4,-,CASSFQGNEQFF,TGTGCCAGCAGTTTCCAGGGGAATGAGCAGTTCTTC
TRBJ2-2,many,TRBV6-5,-,CASSYRRNGELFF,TGTGCCAGCAGTTACCGGAGGAATGGGGAGCTGTTTTTT
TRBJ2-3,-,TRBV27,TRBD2,CASSFREGTDTQYF,TGTGCCAGCAGTTTTCGGGAGGGCACAGATACGCAGTATTTT
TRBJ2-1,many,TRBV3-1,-,CASSQQTGTSYNEQFF,TGTGCCAGCAGCCAACAAACGGGGACTTCTTACAATGAGCAGTTCTTC
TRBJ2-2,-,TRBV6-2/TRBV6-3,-,CASRYRDTGELFF,TGTGCCAGCAGATACAGGGACACCGGGGAGCTGTTTTTT
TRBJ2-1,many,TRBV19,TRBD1,CASSIGDSLYNEQFF,TGTGCCAGTAGTATAGGGGACAGCTTGTACAATGAGCAGTTCTTC
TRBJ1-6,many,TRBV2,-,CASTTGQILHSPLHF,TGTGCCAGCACCACTGGACAAATCCTGCACTCACCCCTCCACTTT
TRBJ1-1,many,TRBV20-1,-,CSARTPSGEVTEAFF,TGCAGTGCCAGGACACCTTCTGGGGAGGTCACTGAAGCTTTCTTT
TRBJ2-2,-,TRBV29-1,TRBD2,CSVSWTSWSGELFF,TGCAGCGTCTCCTGGACTAGCTGGTCCGGGGAGCTGTTTTTT
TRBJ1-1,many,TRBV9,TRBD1,CASSVDAGQGAEAFF,TGTGCCAGCAGCGTAGATGCGGGACAGGGCGCTGAAGCTTTCTTT
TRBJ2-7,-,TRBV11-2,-,CASSSKLGTYEQYF,TGTGCCAGCAGCTCCAAACTAGGGACCTACGAGCAGTACTTC